This T cell receptor beta chain derives from a study of vaccination and CD4 T cells after COVID-19. Sequenced with the Oncomine TCR Beta short-read assay was DNA taken from cultured CD4+ T cells. Each CDR3 protein gets one entry after TCRdb re-called the PCR reads with MiXCR. There are some 17,000 distinct CDR3 sequences in the sample; approximately 50% occur only once, and 20% lies in the top ten. Treatment of the sample: approximately 9-day PBMC culture with coronavirus spike peptide pools or control peptides (ViraFEST assay). ViraFEST sequenced TCRs after peptide-pool expansion of antigen-specific T cells. V lost 8 bases to trimming and J lost 6 bases; unmatched junction nucleotides: 12. The V gene's germline CDR1 is SNHLY and CDR2 FYNNEI. The CDR3 is 16 amino acids. This clonotype was counted between two and nine times. Its antigen is unidentified.

This clonotype was sampled from a human donor who received a COVID-19 vaccine. The sequencing here drew on CD4+ T cells from blood, cultured in vitro, taken before SARS-CoV-2 vaccination. This chain connects TRBV2 to TRBJ1-6; 8 bases map to TRBD1. The CDR3: CASGIGRGQRNSPLHF. CDR3 coding DNA: TGTGCCAGCGGAATTGGCAGGGGGCAGCGTAATTCACCCCTCCACTTT.